The 9 T cell receptor beta chains listed next were all sequenced from one sample in a study of patients and donors after allogeneic stem cell transplantation. TCRdb re-derived calls from the RT-PCR reads in MiXCR, one entry per CDR3 protein. This table has about 960,000 distinct CDR3 sequences, roughly 18% appearing once. The sample was blood, either unsorted or a sorted T cell fraction (not recorded which). Receptor source: a human donor who was either an allogeneic HSCT recipient or a stem cell or donor lymphocyte infusion donor (not recorded which). It is not recorded whose cells these are; they may come from a transplant donor.

The genes are TRBV14 and TRBJ1-2; D gene ambiguous. CDR1 is SGHDN and CDR2 is FVKESK in the germline V gene. V was clipped by 8 bases and J by 1 base, with 14 bases between them. There are 14 residues in the CDR3. The CDR3 here is CASEPSWGNYGYTF. CDR3 sequence (DNA): TGTGCCAGCGAACCTTCATGGGGTAACTATGGCTACACCTTC.

This clonotype has more than one count but fewer than ten. The chain uses TRBV4-1 and TRBJ1-4, with D hard to call. This CDR3 contains 16 residues. The V gene lost 1 base and the J gene lost 7 bases, with 16 bases spanning the gap. Germline V lookup: CDR1 MGHRA, CDR2 YSYEKL. In DNA form, the CDR3 reads TGCGCCAGCAGCCAAGTCCTTTTGGTCAGGAGTGAAAAACTGTTTTTT. As protein: CASSQVLLVRSEKLFF.

The chain uses TRBV19 and TRBJ2-7; 11 positions agree with TRBD2. The V segment lost 5 bases and the J segment 2 bases; nucleotides outside the gene matches: 8. The length of the CDR3 is 16 residues. The germline V gene encodes CDR1 LNHDA and CDR2 SQIVND (reference sequence). CDR3 region: CASSPLAGGPTYEQYF. The CDR3 nucleotides read TGTGCCAGTAGTCCTTTAGCGGGAGGGCCGACCTACGAGCAGTACTTC.

This clonotype turned up a few times. The chain carries TRBV18 and TRBJ2-1; perhaps TRBD2 as D (5 bases). The CDR3 covers 16 residues. Germline V lookup: CDR1 KGHSH, CDR2 LQKENI. Trimming removed 0 bases from V and 1 base from J, with 10 bases in between. The CDR3 here is CASSPPSPGSYNEQFF. DNA of the CDR3: TGTGCCAGCTCACCACCTTCCCCGGGATCCTACAATGAGCAGTTCTTC. Based on the CDR3 plus reference TRBV18 and TRBJ2-1, the full variable domain is NAGVMQNPRHLVRRRGQEARLRCSPMKGHSHVYWYRQLPEEGLKFMVYLQKENIIDESGMPKERFSAEFPKEGPSILRIQQVVRGDSAAYFCASSPPSPGSYNEQFFGPGTRLTVL.

This chain uses TRBV30 with TRBJ1-5; D possibly corresponds to TRBD1 (6 bases). The germline CDR1 and CDR2 sequences are GTSNPN and SVGIG (reference sequence). V lost 1 base and J lost 5, with 9 bases in between. CDR3 length: 13 residues. Written as DNA, the CDR3 is TGTGCCTGGAGTGGTGGGGGCCATCAGCCCCAGCATTTT. Amino acid sequence: CAWSGGGHQPQHF. The full variable domain, with the rest looked up from reference TRBV30 and TRBJ1-5, is SQTIHQWPATLVQPVGSPLSLECTVEGTSNPNLYWYRQAAGRGLQLLFYSVGIGQISSEVPQNLSASRPQDRQFILSSKKLLLSDSGFYLCAWSGGGHQPQHFGDGTRLSIL.

The J gene is TRBJ1-1, the V gene TRBV6-2 or TRBV6-3; unclear D gene. The CDR3 is 13 amino acids. CDR1 and CDR2 (germline): MNHEY, SVGEGT. Trimming took off 2 bases at V and 3 bases at J, with 7 bases between the two ends. CDR3 sequence (DNA): TGTGCCAGCAGTTACGAGGAGTACACTGAAGCTTTCTTT. Encoded protein: CASSYEEYTEAFF.

The chain links TRBV5-4 to TRBJ2-1, with unresolved D. The V end lost 0 bases, the J end lost 5 bases, and 12 bases lay between the germline ends. The CDR3 spans 15 residues. From germline, CDR1 is SGHNT and CDR2 YYREEE (reference sequence). Here the CDR3 DNA reads TGTGCCAGCAGCTTGGCACTTAGGGTGGACAATGAGCAGTTCTTC. Its protein is CASSLALRVDNEQFF.

This clonotype was observed a few times. The gene calls are TRBV25-1 and TRBJ2-7; unclear D gene. Germline V gene data show CDR1 as MGHDK and CDR2 as SYGVNS. The CDR3 totals 12 residues. Trimming stripped 6 bases from V and 6 bases from J, with 12 bases between. The CDR3 nucleotides are TGTGCCAGCAGCTACCAGCCGGGCGAGCAGTACTTC. Translated: CASSYQPGEQYF.

V usage is TRBV6-5 and J usage is TRBJ1-5, with D possibly matching TRBD1 (5 bases). Germline CDR1 is MNHEY and CDR2 is SVGAGI. The V end was cut by 3 bases, the J end by 4 bases, with 10 bases between. The CDR3 spans 14 residues. DNA for the CDR3: TGTGCCAGCAGTTATGGGGCGGGGAATCAGCCCCAGCATTTT. As protein: CASSYGAGNQPQHF.